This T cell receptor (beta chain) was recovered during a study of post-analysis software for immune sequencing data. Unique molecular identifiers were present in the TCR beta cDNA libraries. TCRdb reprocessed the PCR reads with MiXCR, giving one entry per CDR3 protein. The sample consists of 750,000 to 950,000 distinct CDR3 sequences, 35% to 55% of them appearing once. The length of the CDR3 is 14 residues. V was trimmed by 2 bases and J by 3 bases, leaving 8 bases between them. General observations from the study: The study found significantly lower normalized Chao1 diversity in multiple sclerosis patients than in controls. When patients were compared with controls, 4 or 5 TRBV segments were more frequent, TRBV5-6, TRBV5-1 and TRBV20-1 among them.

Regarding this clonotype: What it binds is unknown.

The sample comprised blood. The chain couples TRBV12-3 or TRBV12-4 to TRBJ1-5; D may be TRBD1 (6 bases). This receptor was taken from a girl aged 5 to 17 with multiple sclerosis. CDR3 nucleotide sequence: TGTGCCAGCAGTTTAACGGGACACAATCAGCCCCAGCATTTT. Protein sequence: CASSLTGHNQPQHF.